These 24 T cell receptor beta chains originate from one sample sequenced in a study of Ad26.COV2.S vaccination and SARS-CoV-2 variants (dated by TCRdb to the early 2020s). Receptors were amplified or captured by the immunoSEQ multiplex PCR assay. The source is immuneACCESS, and TCRdb retained only in-frame sequences with V and J called. Part of the clones is not carried over; for the studies checked, unresolved V genes explain less than half of this, and the remainder is unexplained. Within this sample are about 480,000 clones, with around nine tenths of them counted one time only. Jointly, the top ten make up 9.5% to 15% of the sample. This specimen's treatment or condition label, per the study, means: around 19 received Ad26.COV2.S at low or high dose, single or two shots; 5 received placebo; per-sample allocation not given. Repertoires of vaccine and placebo recipients were sequenced from samples collected on day 63 after the first injection.

This specimen consisted of peripheral blood, obtained in a trial of Ad26.COV2.S vaccine versus placebo. The source is a person aged 18-65 years who received the Ad26.COV2.S COVID-19 vaccine or a placebo.

This clone was observed a few times. The rearrangement joins TRBV29-1 to TRBJ2-1, with 7 bases fitting TRBD2. In germline, CDR1 is SQVTM, CDR2 ANQGSEA. V dropped 7 bases and J dropped 0; count of bases not matched to a gene: 12. CDR3 length: 16 residues. This chain's CDR3 is CSASGTNDFSYNEQFF. In DNA form, the CDR3 reads TGCAGCGCCAGCGGGACTAACGATTTCTCCTACAATGAGCAGTTCTTC.

As for this clone: The sample contains more than one DNA sequence encoding this CDR3. The genes are TRBV5-5 and TRBJ1-1; D remains unclear. Germline CDR1 reads SGHKS; CDR2 reads YYEKEE (reference sequence). The CDR3 extends over 11 amino acids. Between the trimmed V and J ends, which lost 4 bases and 5 bases, there was a span of 6 bases. CDR3 sequence: CASSLGTEAFF. CDR3 sequence (DNA): TGTGCCAGCAGCCTGGGTACTGAAGCTTTCTTT.

The V and J genes are TRBV5-6 and TRBJ1-4, with 9 bases matching TRBD1. The CDR3 is made up of 14 amino acids. Germline V gene sequence: CDR1 SGHDT, CDR2 YYEEEE. V was clipped by 2 bases and J by 8 bases; unmatched bases: 4. DNA for the CDR3: TGTGCCAGCAGCTTACAGGGGGCAGGAGAAAAACTGTTTTTT. This sequence encodes CASSLQGAGEKLFF.

V is TRBV29-1 and J is TRBJ1-2; 9 bases map to TRBD1. The germline V gene has CDR1 SQVTM and CDR2 ANQGSEA. The CDR3 loop spans 12 amino acids. Trimming took 4 bases from V and 6 from J; bases not matched to a gene: 3. CDR3 loop: CSVGTGVNGYTF. The CDR3 region has the DNA TGCAGCGTTGGGACAGGGGTGAATGGCTACACCTTC.

This chain links TRBV29-1 with TRBJ2-3, with D hard to call. The length of the CDR3 is 12 residues. V was cut by 7 bases and J by 4 bases, with 12 bases left in between. The V gene's germline CDR1 is SQVTM and CDR2 ANQGSEA. Here the CDR3 reads CSACEVADTQYF. The CDR3 bases are TGCAGCGCCTGCGAAGTCGCAGATACGCAGTATTTT.

The rearrangement links TRBV2 to TRBJ2-1; the match to TRBD2 covers 7 bases. V was clipped by 2 bases and J by 8 bases; unmatched bases: 12. The CDR3 runs 16 residues. From germline, CDR1 is SNHLY and CDR2 FYNNEI. CDR3 amino acids: CASSESSGLVSDEQFF. The CDR3 nucleotides read TGTGCCAGCAGTGAAAGTTCAGGACTAGTTAGCGATGAGCAGTTCTTC.

The chain combines TRBV4-2 with TRBJ2-5; TRBD2 might be the D (5 bases). With 4 bases removed from V and 5 bases from J, the gap between germline ends came to 17 bases. Germline V gives CDR1 LGHNA, CDR2 YNFKEQ. The CDR3 is made up of 15 amino acids. The chain's CDR3 is CASSPIGGVGETQYF. Written as DNA, the CDR3 is TGTGCCAGCAGCCCGATTGGAGGAGTTGGGGAGACCCAGTACTTC.

The V gene is TRBV27, the J gene TRBJ2-1; TRBD1 aligns across 8 bases. The CDR3 sequence is 15 residues long. Germline loops: CDR1 MNHEY, CDR2 SMNVEV (reference sequence). The ends lost 5 bases at V and 7 bases at J; junction bases unmatched: 10. The CDR3 loop is CASSLRQGSGNEQFF. CDR3 DNA: TGTGCCAGCAGTCTGAGACAGGGGAGTGGGAATGAGCAGTTCTTC.

The chain links TRBV15 to TRBJ2-7; a possible D gene is TRBD1 (5 bases). CDR1 and CDR2 (germline): LNHNV, YYDKDF (reference sequence). The CDR3 contains 14 residues. V lost 0 bases and J 6 bases, leaving 12 bases between the germline ends. CDR3 coding DNA: TGTGCCACCAGCAGAGAGACCAGGGTCGGCGAGCAGTACTTC. Translation gives CATSRETRVGEQYF.

For this clone: The sample has other DNA sequences that encode this CDR3 too. V and J are TRBV3-1 (or the pseudogene TRBV3-2) and TRBJ1-2; possibly TRBD1 for D (5 bases). Between the trimmed V and J ends, which lost 1 base and 5 bases, there was a span of 11 bases. CDR1 is LGHDT, CDR2 YNNKEL, per germline (reference sequence). This CDR3 is built from 14 residues. CDR3 protein: CASSQGQGGYGYTF. CDR3 nucleotide sequence: TGTGCCAGCAGCCAAGGGCAGGGAGGGTATGGCTACACCTTC.

V and J are TRBV3-1 (or the pseudogene TRBV3-2) and TRBJ2-1, with D unresolved. CDR3 length: 14 residues. CDR1 is LGHDT and CDR2 is YNNKEL in the germline V gene (reference sequence). Trimming left V 2 bases short and J 0 bases short, with 5 bases between. The CDR3 nucleotides are TGTGCCAGCAGCCAACGTCTCTCCTACAATGAGCAGTTCTTC. This codes for CASSQRLSYNEQFF.

This chain joins TRBV5-8 and TRBJ2-5, with D unresolved. This CDR3 is 15 amino acids long. Trimming took 0 bases from V and 4 from J, leaving 13 bases between them. The V gene's germline CDR1 is SGHTS and CDR2 YDEGEE. The CDR3 here is CASSLGTWSSETQYF. CDR3 coding DNA: TGTGCCAGCAGCTTGGGAACTTGGTCATCAGAGACCCAGTACTTC.

This chain connects TRBV15 to TRBJ1-1; possibly TRBD1 for D (6 bases). V gave up 4 bases and J gave up 9 bases, with 15 bases separating them. Looked up from germline, CDR1 is LNHNV and CDR2 is YYDKDF (reference sequence). The CDR3 spans 13 residues. This CDR3 reads CATSTDSLGQAFF. CDR3 DNA sequence: TGTGCCACCAGCACGGACAGTCTTGGGCAAGCTTTCTTT.

This chain joins TRBV7-2 and TRBJ1-5; D uncertain. V lost 2 bases and J lost 9, with 17 bases in between. Germline V gene sequence: CDR1 SGHTA, CDR2 FQGNSA. The CDR3 has 15 residues. CDR3 coding DNA: TGTGCCAGCAGCTTATTCCAAGACGGCGGAGGGCCCCAGCATTTT. It encodes CASSLFQDGGGPQHF.

The chain recombines TRBV6-5 with TRBJ2-5; D is perhaps TRBD1 (6 bases). Germline-derived CDR1 and CDR2 are MNHEY and SVGAGI. CDR3 length: 15 amino acids. Trimming removed 7 bases from V and 5 bases from J, with 20 bases in between. The CDR3 coding sequence is TGTGCCAGCACAGACTATCCGACAGGAGCCGAGACCCAGTACTTC. Translating it yields CASTDYPTGAETQYF.

The CDR3 loop reads CASSTQVANTGELFF. The CDR3 DNA reads TGTGCCAGCAGCACCCAGGTAGCGAACACCGGGGAGCTGTTTTTT. V gene TRBV9 combines with J gene TRBJ2-2; no clear D. Germline loops: CDR1 SGDLS, CDR2 YYNGEE. With 4 bases removed from V and 0 bases from J, the gap between germline ends came to 10 bases. This CDR3 is 15 amino acids long.

Only one count was recorded for this clone. The chain carries TRBV6-6 and TRBJ1-2, with TRBD1 matching 8 bases. The germline CDR1 and CDR2 sequences are MNHNY and SVGAGI (reference sequence). The CDR3 length is 15 residues. Unmatched junction bases numbered 10, after V lost 6 bases and J lost 4 bases. This CDR3 is CASRSGGDPVYGYTF. For the CDR3, the DNA is TGTGCCAGCAGATCAGGGGGCGATCCGGTCTATGGCTACACCTTC.

This clone has just one count. This chain uses TRBV19 with TRBJ1-2, with D hard to call. This CDR3 comprises 14 residues. CDR1 LNHDA and CDR2 SQIVND come from the germline V gene (reference sequence). V gave up 7 bases and J gave up 2 bases, with 14 bases separating them. The CDR3 loop reads CASKRNPGNYGYTF. CDR3 sequence (DNA): TGTGCCAGTAAAAGGAACCCGGGGAACTATGGCTACACCTTC.

The chain is built from TRBV3-1 (or the pseudogene TRBV3-2) and TRBJ2-5; no clear D gene. The CDR3 consists of 12 residues. V was clipped by 3 bases and J by 2 bases, with 4 bases between them. CDR1 is LGHDT, CDR2 YNNKEL, per germline (reference sequence). CDR3 DNA sequence: TGTGCCAGCAGCCATGCACAAGAGACCCAGTACTTC. Its translation: CASSHAQETQYF.

This chain connects TRBV6-2 or TRBV6-3 to TRBJ2-1; 9 bases align to TRBD2. Germline CDR1 MNHEY, CDR2 SVGEGT. CDR3 length equals 15 residues. The trim removed 2 bases at V and 9 bases at J, leaving 8 bases unmatched. CDR3 region: CASSYGTSLWSEQFF. The CDR3, as DNA: TGTGCCAGCAGTTACGGGACTAGCTTATGGAGTGAGCAGTTCTTC.

The J gene is TRBJ2-3, the V gene TRBV9; D call uncertain. Between the trimmed V and J ends, which lost 3 bases and 2 bases, there was a span of 13 bases. This CDR3 comprises 15 residues. Germline CDR1 and CDR2: SGDLS and YYNGEE. The CDR3 region is CASSGSSPATDTQYF. In nucleotides, the CDR3 is TGTGCCAGCAGCGGGAGCAGCCCCGCCACAGATACGCAGTATTTT.

The V gene is TRBV20-1, the J gene TRBJ2-1; 8 nucleotides match TRBD2. Germline V gives CDR1 DFQATT, CDR2 SNEGSKA (reference sequence). This CDR3 is 10 amino acids long. The CDR3 here is CSARAGGQFF. CDR3 bases: TGCAGCGCTCGGGCGGGAGGGCAGTTCTTC.

The chain carries TRBV25-1 and TRBJ2-1, with 9 positions matching TRBD1. The CDR3 has 15 amino acids. Germline V CDR1 and CDR2: MGHDK, SYGVNS. Trimming cost V 7 bases and J 3 bases; bases outside gene matches: 7. This chain's CDR3 is CASNEGQGFYNEQFF. The CDR3 nucleotides are TGTGCCAGCAACGAGGGACAGGGCTTCTACAATGAGCAGTTCTTC.

As concerns this clone: The sample has other DNA sequences that encode this CDR3 too. The gene calls are TRBV28 and TRBJ1-1; D gene ambiguous. V lost 4 bases to trimming and J lost 0 bases, with 6 bases between them. Germline V gives CDR1 MDHEN, CDR2 SYDVKM. The CDR3 is 13 residues long. The CDR3: CASSSILNTEAFF. As DNA, the CDR3 is TGTGCCAGCAGTTCGATCTTGAACACTGAAGCTTTCTTT.